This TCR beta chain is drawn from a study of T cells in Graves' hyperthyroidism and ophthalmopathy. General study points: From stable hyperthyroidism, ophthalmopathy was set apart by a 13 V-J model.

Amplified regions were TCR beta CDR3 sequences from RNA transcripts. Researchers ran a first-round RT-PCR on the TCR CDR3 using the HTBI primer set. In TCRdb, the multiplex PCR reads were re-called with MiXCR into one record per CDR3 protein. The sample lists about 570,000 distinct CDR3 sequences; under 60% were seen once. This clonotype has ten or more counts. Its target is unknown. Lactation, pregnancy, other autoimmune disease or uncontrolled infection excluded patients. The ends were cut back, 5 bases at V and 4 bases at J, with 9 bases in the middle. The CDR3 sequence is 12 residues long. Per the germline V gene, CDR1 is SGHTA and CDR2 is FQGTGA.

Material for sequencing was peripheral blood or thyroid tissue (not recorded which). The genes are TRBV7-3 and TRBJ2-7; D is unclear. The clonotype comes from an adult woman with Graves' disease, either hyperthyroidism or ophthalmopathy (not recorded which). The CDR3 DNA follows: TGTGCCAGCAGCCACACACCATACGAGCAGTACTTC. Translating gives CASSHTPYEQYF.